These 8 T cell receptor beta chains share one sample of origin, sequenced in a study of OX40 agonist ivuxolimab in advanced cancers. Using immunoSEQ multiplex PCR, the repertoire was profiled, and TCRdb retains in-frame clones only, with some absent. The sample yields under 50,000 clones, about 90% seen once. The sequences come from CD4+ or CD8+ T cells sorted from blood, collected in a trial of the OX40 agonist ivuxolimab. These receptor sequences come from an adult with an advanced solid tumor such as melanoma, head and neck, liver or kidney cancer.

The chain links TRBV7-3 to TRBJ2-5; 7 positions match TRBD1. Looked up from germline, CDR1 is SGHTA and CDR2 is FQGTGA. This CDR3 region has 13 residues. V lost 6 bases, J lost 2 bases, and 3 bases stayed unmatched. The CDR3 DNA sequence: TGTGCCAGCAGTAGGGGACAGCAAGAGACCCAGTACTTC. Protein sequence: CASSRGQQETQYF.

The chain carries TRBV2 and TRBJ2-1; D might be TRBD1 or TRBD2, each matching 5 bases. V was trimmed by 5 bases and J by 6 bases, leaving 11 bases between them. From germline, CDR1 is SNHLY and CDR2 FYNNEI. The CDR3 contains 13 residues. Here the CDR3 reads CASSWLGVNEQFF. As DNA, the CDR3 is TGTGCCAGCAGTTGGTTGGGGGTCAATGAGCAGTTCTTC.

This chain uses TRBV19 with TRBJ2-3, with 11 bases aligning to TRBD2. This CDR3 is built from 16 residues. Germline V gene sequence: CDR1 LNHDA, CDR2 SQIVND (reference sequence). The trim removed 4 bases at V and 5 bases at J, leaving 8 bases unmatched. CDR3 region: CASSTSSGRARDTQYF. The CDR3, as DNA: TGTGCCAGTAGTACAAGTAGCGGGAGGGCCAGAGATACGCAGTATTTT.

This chain links TRBV7-9 with TRBJ2-1; 11 bases are shared with TRBD2. This CDR3 has 14 residues. Trimming at V came to 3 bases and at J to 6 bases, leaving 1 base not matched to a gene. Germline V gives CDR1 SEHNR, CDR2 FQNEAQ (reference sequence). CDR3 bases: TGTGCCAGCAGCTTTAGCGGGAGGGTCAATGAGCAGTTCTTC. Translating gives CASSFSGRVNEQFF.

J is TRBJ2-1 and V is TRBV2, with D unresolved. The CDR3 runs 12 residues. CDR1 SNHLY and CDR2 FYNNEI come from the germline V gene. V gave up 3 bases and J gave up 12 bases, with 12 bases separating them. CDR3 sequence: CASSDGVVRQFF. CDR3 DNA: TGTGCCAGCAGTGATGGTGTTGTTCGGCAGTTCTTC.

The V gene is TRBV7-3, the J gene TRBJ2-5; maybe TRBD1 (7 bases). From germline, CDR1 is SGHTA and CDR2 FQGTGA. The V and J ends lost 5 bases and 5 bases respectively, with 15 bases between them. The CDR3 length is 14 residues. The CDR3 region has the DNA TGTGCCAGCAGCCCCGGGGGACAGTGGGAGACCCAGTACTTC. Translated, it gives CASSPGGQWETQYF.

There are a few counts of this clone. The V call is TRBV28, the J call TRBJ1-3; tentatively, D is TRBD1 (6 bases). The ends were cut back, 2 bases at V and 2 bases at J, with 7 bases in the middle. Germline CDR1 is MDHEN and CDR2 is SYDVKM. The CDR3 spans 14 residues. As DNA, the CDR3 is TGTGCCAGCAGTTTACCAGGGGCTGGAAACACCATATATTTT. As protein: CASSLPGAGNTIYF.

The DNA for the CDR3 is TGTGCCAGCTCACCAGGGGGGGCGAATGAAGCTTTCTTT. This sequence encodes CASSPGGANEAFF. The genes are TRBV18 and TRBJ1-1; a weak D match, TRBD1 (6 bases). The germline V gene has CDR1 KGHSH and CDR2 LQKENI. V lost 2 bases, J lost 7 bases, and 11 bases lay in between. CDR3 length equals 13 residues.